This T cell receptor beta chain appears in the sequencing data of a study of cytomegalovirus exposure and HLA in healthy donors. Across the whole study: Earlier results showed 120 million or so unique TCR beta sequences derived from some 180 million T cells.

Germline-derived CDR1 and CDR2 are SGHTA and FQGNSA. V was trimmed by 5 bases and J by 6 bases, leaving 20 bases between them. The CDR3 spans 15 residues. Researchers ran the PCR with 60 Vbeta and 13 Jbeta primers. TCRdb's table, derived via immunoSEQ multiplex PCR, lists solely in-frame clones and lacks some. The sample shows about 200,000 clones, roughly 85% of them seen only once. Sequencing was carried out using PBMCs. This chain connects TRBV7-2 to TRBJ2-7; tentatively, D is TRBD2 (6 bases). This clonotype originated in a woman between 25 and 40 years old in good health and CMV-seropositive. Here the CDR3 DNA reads TGTGCCAGCAGCCCCCCGGGACTGGCAGGAGTCGAGCAGTACTTC. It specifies CASSPPGLAGVEQYF.